This T cell receptor beta chain stems from a study of PD-L1 blockade in urothelial cancer. PCRs each included synthetic TCR analog templates spiked in. Sequencing used immunoSEQ multiplex PCR; TCRdb keeps in-frame clones, though not all of them. The sample holds around 20,000 clones, about 86% seen once. This clone was seen a handful of times. Per-patient samples, pretreatment and on-treatment, numbered 1 to 8. CDR3 length: 13 amino acids. Germline CDR1 MNHEY, CDR2 SMNVEV (reference sequence). The V gene lost 5 bases and the J gene lost 8 bases, with 15 bases spanning the gap. The TCR originated in a man aged 50-59 years with urothelial cancer. The V and J genes are TRBV27 and TRBJ2-5; D is possibly TRBD2 (5 bases). Sequences were derived from PBMCs, sampled around atezolizumab (anti-PD-L1) treatment. The CDR3, as DNA: TGTGCCAGCAGTCCACCTGGTCGGGAAACCCAGTACTTC. Translated, it gives CASSPPGRETQYF.